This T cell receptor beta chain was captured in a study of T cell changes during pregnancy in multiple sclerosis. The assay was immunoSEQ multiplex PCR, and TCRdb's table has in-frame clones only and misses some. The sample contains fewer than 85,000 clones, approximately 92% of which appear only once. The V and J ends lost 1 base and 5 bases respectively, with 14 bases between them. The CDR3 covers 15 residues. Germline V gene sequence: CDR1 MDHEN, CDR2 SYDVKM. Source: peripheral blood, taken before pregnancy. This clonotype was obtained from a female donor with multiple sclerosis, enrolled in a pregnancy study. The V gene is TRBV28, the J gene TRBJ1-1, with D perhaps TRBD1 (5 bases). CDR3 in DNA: TGTGCCAGCAGTTTATTTAGGGGAATGCGGACTGAAGCTTTCTTT. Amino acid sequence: CASSLFRGMRTEAFF.